A single sample gave rise to the 13 T cell receptor beta chains below, sequenced in a study of shared clonotypes between healthy human individuals. It was CD45RO-negative cells, positively selected for CCR7, that made up naive CD8 cells, with terminally differentiated effector memory CD45RA+ cells excluded. Profiled with immunoSEQ multiplex PCR; TCRdb holds only in-frame clones, not every one. The sample holds some 2.1 million clones, 93% seen once. Sequencing was performed on naive CD8+ T cells from PBMCs. The receptors were gathered from a man in his late teens or twenties in good health. Some clones in this sample may be carry-over from other donors' samples.

The rearrangement joins TRBV30 to TRBJ1-1, with a tentative D call TRBD1 (6 bases). The CDR3 totals 16 residues. Germline V gene sequence: CDR1 GTSNPN, CDR2 SVGIG (reference sequence). V lost 4 bases to trimming and J lost 4 bases, with 22 bases between them. CDR3 bases: TGTGCCTGGATTGGTGGGGGCAGGGGTCGCGTCACTGAAGCTTTCTTT. It codes for CAWIGGGRGRVTEAFF.

With regard to this clone: The same CDR3 arises from other DNA sequences in this sample as well. V gene TRBV7-9 combines with J gene TRBJ2-7, with D perhaps being TRBD1 or TRBD2 (5 bases each). V dropped 5 bases and J dropped 4 bases, with 12 bases sitting between them. The CDR3 covers 13 residues. Germline assignment: CDR1 SEHNR and CDR2 FQNEAQ (reference sequence). This chain's CDR3 is CASSPRDRYEQYF. DNA of the CDR3: TGTGCCAGCAGCCCCAGGGACCGATACGAGCAGTACTTC. The full variable domain, completed using reference TRBV7-9 and TRBJ2-7, is DTGVSQNPRHKITKRGQNVTFRCDPISEHNRLYWYRQTLGQGPEFLTYFQNEAQLEKSRLLSDRFSAERPKGSFSTLEIQRTEQGDSAMYLCASSPRDRYEQYFGPGTRLTVT.

The chain couples TRBV11-3 to TRBJ2-3, with D perhaps matching TRBD2 (5 bases). The CDR3 runs 16 residues. The ends were cut back, 3 bases at V and 4 bases at J, with 17 bases in the middle. Per the germline V gene, CDR1 is SGHNT and CDR2 is YENEEA. CDR3 coding DNA: TGTGCCAGCAGCTTTGGCGGAAAGGTGAGGGCAGATACGCAGTATTTT. Protein: CASSFGGKVRADTQYF.

The chain combines TRBV30 with TRBJ2-1; 10 bases match TRBD1. The germline CDR1 and CDR2 sequences are GTSNPN and SVGIG (reference sequence). This CDR3 region has 15 residues. After removal of 5 bases from V and 2 bases from J, the junction contained 6 bases not matched to a gene. In DNA form, the CDR3 reads TGTGCCTGGGGCTCCGGGACAGGGGCCTACAATGAGCAGTTCTTC. Its protein product is CAWGSGTGAYNEQFF.

A remark on this clone: This sample also contains other DNA sequences that code for the same CDR3. The V and J genes are TRBV7-9 and TRBJ2-1; D may be TRBD1 (5 bases). Per germline, CDR1 SEHNR and CDR2 FQNEAQ (reference sequence). V dropped 0 bases and J dropped 9 bases, with 9 bases sitting between them. CDR3 size: 13 residues. The CDR3 nucleotides are TGTGCCAGCAGCTTAGCAGGGGCCGGTGAGCAGTTCTTC. The encoded protein is CASSLAGAGEQFF.

V and J are TRBV29-1 and TRBJ2-7; D perhaps matches TRBD1 (5 bases). Germline values: CDR1 SQVTM, CDR2 ANQGSEA. The V end lost 6 bases, the J end lost 6 bases, and 12 bases lay between the germline ends. The CDR3 extends over 11 amino acids. As DNA, the CDR3 is TGCAGCGTGTACGACAGCCCCGAGCAGTACTTC. Translation: CSVYDSPEQYF.

The chain is built from TRBV6-1 and TRBJ1-5; D remains unclear. The germline V gene encodes CDR1 MNHNS and CDR2 SASEGT. The CDR3 has 17 residues. Between the trimmed V and J ends, which lost 1 base and 4 bases, there was a span of 17 bases. The CDR3 sequence: CASSEVRGLERNQPQHF. DNA of the CDR3: TGTGCCAGCAGTGAAGTTCGAGGGCTAGAAAGAAATCAGCCCCAGCATTTT.

This chain connects TRBV9 to TRBJ2-7, with 16 positions matching TRBD2. Germline values: CDR1 SGDLS, CDR2 YYNGEE. The CDR3 is made up of 18 amino acids. V lost 4 bases to trimming and J lost 6 bases; unmatched junction nucleotides: 13. The CDR3 is CASSPGQGTSGRGTEQYF. In DNA, the CDR3 is TGTGCCAGCAGCCCCGGACAGGGGACTAGCGGGAGGGGGACCGAGCAGTACTTC.

The chain links TRBV7-9 to TRBJ2-7; a possible D gene is TRBD2 (7 bases). Germline V gene data show CDR1 as SEHNR and CDR2 as FQNEAQ (reference sequence). The CDR3 has 19 amino acids. Trimming shortened V by 4 bases and J by 6 bases, and 31 bases separated the two germline ends. The CDR3, as DNA: TGTGCCAGCAGCTGTGAGGACAAGGGGGGGCCGTTCAGGCGTTGCGAGCAGTACTTC. It encodes CASSCEDKGGPFRRCEQYF.

The chain joins TRBV5-4 to TRBJ2-7; D may be TRBD2 (6 bases). Trimming left V 0 bases short and J 3 bases short, with 19 bases between. This CDR3 spans 17 amino acids. Germline CDR1 is SGHNT and CDR2 is YYREEE (reference sequence). Here the CDR3 DNA reads TGTGCCAGCAGCTTGGACGTCGGGACGGGAGCCCTCTACGAGCAGTACTTC. Encoded protein: CASSLDVGTGALYEQYF.

The chain employs TRBV7-8 and TRBJ2-1; D possibly corresponds to TRBD1 (5 bases). This CDR3 region has 15 residues. Germline CDR1 SGHVS, CDR2 FQNEAQ. V dropped 1 base and J dropped 4 bases, with 11 bases sitting between them. CDR3 bases: TGTGCCAGCAGCTTAGAAAGGGGCAGATACAATGAGCAGTTCTTC. Translated: CASSLERGRYNEQFF.

This clone has a handful of counts. This rearrangement joins TRBV27 to TRBJ1-1; no firm D call. Trimming cost V 10 bases and J 1 base, with 13 bases left between them. This CDR3 is built from 13 residues. The germline V gene has CDR1 MNHEY and CDR2 SMNVEV (reference sequence). For the CDR3, the DNA is TGTGCCACCCAAAACCACGGGAACACTGAAGCTTTCTTT. Translating gives CATQNHGNTEAFF.

This chain joins TRBV7-6 and TRBJ2-7; 9 nucleotides match TRBD2. Germline CDR1 SGHVS, CDR2 FNYEAQ. The J segment lost 3 bases and the V segment lost 2 bases, leaving 8 bases of the junction unmatched. The CDR3 totals 16 residues. CDR3 bases: TGTGCCAGCAGCTTATATGTGGCGGGAGGGGTCTACGAGCAGTACTTC. It translates to CASSLYVAGGVYEQYF.